This passage covers 3 T cell receptor beta chains from one sample sequenced in a study of T cell clonotyping in hematopoietic cell transplantation. TCRdb's copy holds only in-frame clones and misses some; the assay was immunoSEQ multiplex PCR. The sample lists tens of thousands of clones, 94% seen once, with over 0.65% in the top ten. Source material: peripheral blood mononuclear cells. The receptors stem from a woman in her 50s in good health. Some clones in this sample may be carry-over from other donors' samples.

This rearrangement joins TRBV11-3 to TRBJ1-6; no clear D. Between the trimmed V and J ends, which lost 2 bases and 9 bases, there was a span of 5 bases. The CDR3 has 12 amino acids. Germline CDR1 and CDR2: SGHNT and YENEEA. For the CDR3, the DNA is TGTGCCAGCAGCTTATCTAGTTCACCCCTCCACTTT. It is translated as CASSLSSSPLHF.

The chain couples TRBV4-3 to TRBJ2-2, with 8 bases that match TRBD2. J gave up 1 base and V 1 base, and 5 bases lay outside the gene matches. This CDR3 spans 17 amino acids. The germline V gene encodes CDR1 LGHNA and CDR2 YSLEER. The CDR3 is CASSQALAGGNTGELFF. CDR3 nucleotide sequence: TGCGCCAGCAGCCAAGCTTTGGCGGGGGGGAACACCGGGGAGCTGTTTTTT.

DNA for the CDR3: TGTGCCAGCAGCTTAGAGGGGGGGGCATGGCAAGAGACCCAGTACTTC. The encoded protein is CASSLEGGAWQETQYF. The gene calls are TRBV7-8 and TRBJ2-5, with a weak D call TRBD2 (7 bases). V lost 1 base to trimming and J lost 2 bases, with 14 bases between them. This CDR3 region has 16 residues. The germline V gene has CDR1 SGHVS and CDR2 FQNEAQ.